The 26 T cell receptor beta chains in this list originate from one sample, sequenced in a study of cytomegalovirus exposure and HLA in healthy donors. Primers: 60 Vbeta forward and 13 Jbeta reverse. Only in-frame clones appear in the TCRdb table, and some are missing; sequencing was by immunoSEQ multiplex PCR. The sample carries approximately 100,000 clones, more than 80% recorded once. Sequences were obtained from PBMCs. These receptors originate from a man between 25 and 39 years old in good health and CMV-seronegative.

CDR3 sequence reads: CASNAYGGISYNEQFF. The CDR3 DNA reads TGTGCCAGCAACGCGTACGGGGGGATCTCCTACAATGAGCAGTTCTTC. The chain joins TRBV9 to TRBJ2-1, with TRBD2 matching 7 bases. The CDR3 covers 16 residues. Germline V gene sequence: CDR1 SGDLS, CDR2 YYNGEE. The trim removed 6 bases at V and 0 bases at J, leaving 9 bases unmatched. The variable domain in full, with the rest retrieved from reference TRBV9 and TRBJ2-1, is DSGVTQTPKHLITATGQRVTLRCSPRSGDLSVYWYQQSLDQGLQFLIQYYNGEERAKGNILERFSAQQFPDLHSELNLSSLELGDSALYFCASNAYGGISYNEQFFGPGTRLTVL.

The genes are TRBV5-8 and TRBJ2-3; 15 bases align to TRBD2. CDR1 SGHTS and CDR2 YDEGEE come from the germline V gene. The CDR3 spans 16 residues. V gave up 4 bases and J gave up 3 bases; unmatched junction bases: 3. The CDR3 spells CASSQGLAGGTDTQYF. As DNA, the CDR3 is TGTGCCAGCAGCCAGGGACTAGCGGGGGGTACAGATACGCAGTATTTT.

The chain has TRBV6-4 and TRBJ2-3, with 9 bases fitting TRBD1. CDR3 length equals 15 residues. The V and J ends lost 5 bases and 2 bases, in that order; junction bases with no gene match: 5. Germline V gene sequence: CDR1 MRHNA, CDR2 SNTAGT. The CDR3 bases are TGTGCCAGCAGTTCCGGGACAGGGAACACAGATACGCAGTATTTT. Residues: CASSSGTGNTDTQYF.

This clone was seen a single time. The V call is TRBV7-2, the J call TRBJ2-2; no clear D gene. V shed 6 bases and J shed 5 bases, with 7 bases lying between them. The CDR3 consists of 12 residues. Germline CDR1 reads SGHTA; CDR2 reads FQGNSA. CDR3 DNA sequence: TGTGCCAGCAGTAGTTCGACCGGGGAGCTGTTTTTT. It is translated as CASSSSTGELFF.

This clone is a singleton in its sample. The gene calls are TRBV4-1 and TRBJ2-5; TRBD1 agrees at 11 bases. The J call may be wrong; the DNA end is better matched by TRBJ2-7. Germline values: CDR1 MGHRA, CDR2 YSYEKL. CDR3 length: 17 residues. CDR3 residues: CASSQGYRDRGFYEQYF. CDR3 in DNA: TGCGCCAGCAGCCAAGGATACCGGGACAGGGGGTTCTACGAGCAGTACTTC.

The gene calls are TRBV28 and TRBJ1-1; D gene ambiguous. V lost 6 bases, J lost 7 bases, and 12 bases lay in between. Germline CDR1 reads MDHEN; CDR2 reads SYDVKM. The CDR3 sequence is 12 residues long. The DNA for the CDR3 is TGTGCCAGCAGCTTACGGAGGAGTGAAGCTTTCTTT. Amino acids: CASSLRRSEAFF.

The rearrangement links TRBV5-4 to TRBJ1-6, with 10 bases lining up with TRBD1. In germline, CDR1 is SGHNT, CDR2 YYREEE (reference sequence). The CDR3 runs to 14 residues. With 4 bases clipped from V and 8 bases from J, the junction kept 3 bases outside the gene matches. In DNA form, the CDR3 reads TGTGCCAGCAGCCAAGGGACAGGGGATTCACCCCTCCACTTT. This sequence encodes CASSQGTGDSPLHF.

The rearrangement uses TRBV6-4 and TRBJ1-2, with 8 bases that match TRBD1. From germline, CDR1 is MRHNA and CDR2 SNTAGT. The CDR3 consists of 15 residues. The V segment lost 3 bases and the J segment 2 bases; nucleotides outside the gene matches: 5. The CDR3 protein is CASSEDDRGNYGYTF. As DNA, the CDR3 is TGTGCCAGCAGTGAGGATGACAGGGGAAACTATGGCTACACCTTC.

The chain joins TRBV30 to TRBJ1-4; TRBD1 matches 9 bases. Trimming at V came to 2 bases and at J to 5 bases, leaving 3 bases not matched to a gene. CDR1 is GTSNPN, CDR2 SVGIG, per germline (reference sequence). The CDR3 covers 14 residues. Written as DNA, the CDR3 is TGTGCCTGGAGTTTGGGACAGGGAAATGAAAAACTGTTTTTT. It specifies CAWSLGQGNEKLFF. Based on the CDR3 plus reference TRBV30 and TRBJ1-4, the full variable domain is SQTIHQWPATLVQPVGSPLSLECTVEGTSNPNLYWYRQAAGRGLQLLFYSVGIGQISSEVPQNLSASRPQDRQFILSSKKLLLSDSGFYLCAWSLGQGNEKLFFGSGTQLSVL.

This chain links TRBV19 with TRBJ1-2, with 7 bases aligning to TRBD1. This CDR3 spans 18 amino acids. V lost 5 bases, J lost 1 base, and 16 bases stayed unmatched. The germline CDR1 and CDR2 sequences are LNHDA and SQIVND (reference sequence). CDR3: CASSPSRSGQEFNYGYTF. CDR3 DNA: TGTGCCAGTAGTCCATCCCGAAGCGGACAGGAGTTTAACTATGGCTACACCTTC.

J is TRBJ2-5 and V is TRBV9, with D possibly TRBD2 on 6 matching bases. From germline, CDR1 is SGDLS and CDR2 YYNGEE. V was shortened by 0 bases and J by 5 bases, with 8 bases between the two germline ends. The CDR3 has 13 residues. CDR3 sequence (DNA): TGTGCCAGCAGCGTAGGAGGGACTGAGACCCAGTACTTC. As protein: CASSVGGTETQYF.

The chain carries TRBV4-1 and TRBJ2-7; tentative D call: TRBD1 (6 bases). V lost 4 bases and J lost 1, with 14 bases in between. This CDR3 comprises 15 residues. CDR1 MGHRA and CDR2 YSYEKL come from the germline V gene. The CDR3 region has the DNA TGCGCCAGCAGCCCTACTATTAGGGGGTCCTACGAGCAGTACTTC. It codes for CASSPTIRGSYEQYF.

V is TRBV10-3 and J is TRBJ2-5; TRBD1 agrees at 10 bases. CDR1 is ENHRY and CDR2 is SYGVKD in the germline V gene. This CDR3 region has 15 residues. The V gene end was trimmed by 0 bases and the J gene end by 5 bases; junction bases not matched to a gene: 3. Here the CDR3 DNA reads TGTGCCATCAGTGAGTCGGGGACAGGGGTGGAGACCCAGTACTTC. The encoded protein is CAISESGTGVETQYF.

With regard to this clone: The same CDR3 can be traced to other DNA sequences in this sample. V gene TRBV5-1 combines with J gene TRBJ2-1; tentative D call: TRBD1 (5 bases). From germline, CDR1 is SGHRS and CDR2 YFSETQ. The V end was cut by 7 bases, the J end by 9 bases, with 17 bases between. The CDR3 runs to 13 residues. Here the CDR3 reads CASSLQGKGEQFF. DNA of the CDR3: TGCGCCAGCTCCCTGCAGGGAAAAGGTGAGCAGTTCTTC. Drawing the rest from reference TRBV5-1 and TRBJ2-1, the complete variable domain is KAGVTQTPRYLIKTRGQQVTLSCSPISGHRSVSWYQQTPGQGLQFLFEYFSETQRNKGNFPGRFSGRQFSNSRSEMNVSTLELGDSALYLCASSLQGKGEQFFGPGTRLTVL.

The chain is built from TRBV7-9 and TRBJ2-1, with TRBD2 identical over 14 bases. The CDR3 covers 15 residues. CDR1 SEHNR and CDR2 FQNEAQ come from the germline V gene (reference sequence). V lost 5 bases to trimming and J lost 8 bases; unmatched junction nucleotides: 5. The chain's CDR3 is CASSTRLAGGDEQFF. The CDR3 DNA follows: TGTGCCAGCAGCACCCGACTAGCGGGGGGGGATGAGCAGTTCTTC.

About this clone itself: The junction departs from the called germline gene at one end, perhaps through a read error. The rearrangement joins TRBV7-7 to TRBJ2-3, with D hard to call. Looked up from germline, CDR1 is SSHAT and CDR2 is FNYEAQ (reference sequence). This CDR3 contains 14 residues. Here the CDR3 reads CASSATTGTDTQYF. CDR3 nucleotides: TGTGCTAGCAGCGCCACTACTGGCACAGATACGCAGTATTTT.

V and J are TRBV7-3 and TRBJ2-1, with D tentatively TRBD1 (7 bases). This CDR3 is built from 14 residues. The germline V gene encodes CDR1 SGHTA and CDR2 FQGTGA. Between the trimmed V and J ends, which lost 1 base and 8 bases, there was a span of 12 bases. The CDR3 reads CASSLIPGGHEQFF. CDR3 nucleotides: TGTGCCAGCAGCTTAATTCCAGGGGGGCATGAGCAGTTCTTC.

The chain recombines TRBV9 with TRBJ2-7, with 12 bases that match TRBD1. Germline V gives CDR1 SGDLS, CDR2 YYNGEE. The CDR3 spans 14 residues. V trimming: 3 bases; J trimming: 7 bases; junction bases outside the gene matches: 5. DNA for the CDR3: TGTGCCAGCAGCGCCCCGGGACAGGGGGCTGAGCAGTACTTC. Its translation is CASSAPGQGAEQYF.

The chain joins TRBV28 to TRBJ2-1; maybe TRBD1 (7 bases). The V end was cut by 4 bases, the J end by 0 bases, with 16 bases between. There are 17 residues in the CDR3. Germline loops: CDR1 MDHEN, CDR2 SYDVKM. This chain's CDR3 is CASSSGGKMNSYNEQFF. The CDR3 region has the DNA TGTGCCAGCAGTTCAGGGGGGAAAATGAACTCCTACAATGAGCAGTTCTTC. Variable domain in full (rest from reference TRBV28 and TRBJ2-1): DVKVTQSSRYLVKRTGEKVFLECVQDMDHENMFWYRQDPGLGLRLIYFSYDVKMKEKGDIPEGYSVSREKKERFSLILESASTNQTSMYLCASSSGGKMNSYNEQFFGPGTRLTVL.

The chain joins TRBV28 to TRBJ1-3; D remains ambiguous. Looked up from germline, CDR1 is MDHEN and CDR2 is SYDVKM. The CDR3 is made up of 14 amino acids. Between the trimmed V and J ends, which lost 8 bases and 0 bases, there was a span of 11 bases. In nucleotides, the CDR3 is TGTGCCAGCGGTCAGTTATACTCTGGAAACACCATATATTTT. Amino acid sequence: CASGQLYSGNTIYF.

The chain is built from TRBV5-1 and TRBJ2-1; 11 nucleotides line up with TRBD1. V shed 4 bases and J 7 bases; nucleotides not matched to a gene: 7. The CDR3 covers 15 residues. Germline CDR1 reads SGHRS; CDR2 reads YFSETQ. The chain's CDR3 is CASSLRDRGDNEQFF. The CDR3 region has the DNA TGCGCCAGCAGCCTCCGGGACAGGGGGGATAATGAGCAGTTCTTC.

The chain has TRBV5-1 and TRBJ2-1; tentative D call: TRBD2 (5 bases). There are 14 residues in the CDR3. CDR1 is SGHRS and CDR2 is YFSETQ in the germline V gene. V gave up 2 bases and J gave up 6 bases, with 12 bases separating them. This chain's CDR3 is CASSLEGLLNEQFF. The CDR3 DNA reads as TGCGCCAGCAGCTTAGAGGGCCTTCTCAATGAGCAGTTCTTC.

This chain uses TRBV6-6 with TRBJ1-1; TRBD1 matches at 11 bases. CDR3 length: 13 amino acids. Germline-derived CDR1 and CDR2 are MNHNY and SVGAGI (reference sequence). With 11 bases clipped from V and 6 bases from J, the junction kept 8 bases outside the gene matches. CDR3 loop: CAVGDRGYSEAFF. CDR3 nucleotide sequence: TGTGCCGTGGGGGACAGGGGGTACTCTGAAGCTTTCTTT.

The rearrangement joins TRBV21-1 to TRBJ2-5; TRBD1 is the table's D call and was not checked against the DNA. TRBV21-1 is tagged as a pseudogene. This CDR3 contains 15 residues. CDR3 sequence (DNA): TGTGCCAGCAAGGACAGGGCGGTGGGCCAAGAGACCCAGTACTTC. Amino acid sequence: CASKDRAVGQETQYF.

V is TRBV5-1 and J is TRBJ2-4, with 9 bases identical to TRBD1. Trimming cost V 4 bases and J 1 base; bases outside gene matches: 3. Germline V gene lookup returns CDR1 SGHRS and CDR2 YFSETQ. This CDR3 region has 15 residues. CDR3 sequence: CASSAGQGAKNIQYF. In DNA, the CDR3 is TGCGCCAGCAGCGCTGGACAGGGGGCCAAAAACATTCAGTACTTC.

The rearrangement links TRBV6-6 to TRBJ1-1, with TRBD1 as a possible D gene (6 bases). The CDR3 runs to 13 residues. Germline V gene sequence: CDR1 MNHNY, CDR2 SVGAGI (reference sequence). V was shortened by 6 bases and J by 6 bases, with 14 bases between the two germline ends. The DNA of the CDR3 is TGTGCCAGCAGCCATATACAGGGAGCTGAAGCTTTCTTT. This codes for CASSHIQGAEAFF.